The 14 T cell receptor beta chains below all came from one sample that was sequenced in a study of T cell clonality in common variable immunodeficiency. Method: immunoSEQ multiplex PCR; TCRdb's copy keeps in-frame clones and lacks some. The sample includes under 45,000 clones, none of them occurring once. The material sequenced was peripheral blood mononuclear cells. These TCRs come from a person aged 18 to 69 in good health.

This clone was counted only a few times. From the germline J gene comes the end of the CDR3, since the read stops 3 residues before it. The chain employs TRBV11-2 and TRBJ1-3, with D perhaps TRBD1 (5 bases). Deletions cut 4 bases from V and 0 bases from J, with 10 bases between. CDR1 and CDR2 from the germline V gene are SGHAT and FQNNGV. The CDR3 sequence is 15 residues long. The sequenced CDR3 bases are TGTGCCAGCAGCTCCAGGGCGAACTCTGGAAACACC. This gives the protein CASSSRANSGNT. The whole CDR3 sequence reads CASSSRANSGNTIYF.

The sample holds a few counts of this clone. Read sequence stops 3 residues before the CDR3 end, and the germline J gene provides the missing end. The chain recombines TRBV2 with TRBJ2-1; D perhaps matches TRBD2 (7 bases). The germline gives CDR1 SNHLY, CDR2 FYNNEI. V was shortened by 1 base and J by 0 bases, with 16 bases between the two germline ends. The CDR3 covers 18 residues. The chain's CDR3 is CASSEVRLGGLSYNEQFF. The CDR3 DNA, read in part, is TGTGCCAGCAGTGAAGTCCGTTTGGGGGGGCTCTCCTACAATGAG.

Details on this clone: The CDR3 goes on 3 residues after the read ends, and that part is filled in from the germline J gene. The V and J genes are TRBV6-1 and TRBJ1-1; tentative D call: TRBD1 (6 bases). The V and J ends lost 4 bases and 0 bases respectively, with 9 bases between them. The CDR3 has 14 residues. CDR1 and CDR2 from the germline V gene are MNHNS and SASEGT. The CDR3 bases that were read are TGTGCCAGCAGTGGGACAGCTATGAACACTGAA. Translated: CASSGTAMNTE. In full, the CDR3 is CASSGTAMNTEAFF.

This clone was counted many times. The CDR3 end falls 3 residues outside the read, so it is completed with the germline J gene. J is TRBJ2-5 and V is TRBV20-1; D tentatively fits TRBD1 or TRBD2 (5 bases each). Trimming removed 5 bases from V and 5 bases from J, with 12 bases in between. Germline CDR1 DFQATT, CDR2 SNEGSKA (reference sequence). The length of the CDR3 is 12 residues. CDR3 DNA (partial): TGCAGTGCTGACAGTAGGAGGGAGACC. It codes for CSADSRRET. The full-length CDR3 reads as CSADSRRETQYF.

This clone has a count of ten or more. The read stops 3 residues short of the end of the CDR3; the missing end is completed from the germline J gene. The V and J genes are TRBV19 and TRBJ2-4; TRBD1 is a possible D gene (6 bases). The CDR3 extends over 16 amino acids. V was shortened by 6 bases and J by 0 bases, with 15 bases between the two germline ends. CDR1 and CDR2 (germline): LNHDA, SQIVND (reference sequence). The DNA read from the CDR3 is TGTGCCAGTAGCAGAGACAGGACGCTAGCCAAAAACATT. Translation gives CASSRDRTLAKNI. From start to end, the CDR3 is CASSRDRTLAKNIQYF.

This clone was observed many times. The CDR3 extends 3 residues past the end of the read, so its final part is completed from the germline J gene. The rearrangement uses TRBV20-1 and TRBJ2-4; 16 bases agree with TRBD2. The V gene end was trimmed by 4 bases and the J gene end by 0 bases; junction bases not matched to a gene: 9. CDR1 is DFQATT, CDR2 SNEGSKA, per germline (reference sequence). This CDR3 has 19 residues. CDR3 DNA, as far as it was read: TGCAGTGCTAAATACCCCGGGACTAGCGGGAGGGTAGCCAAAAACATT. Translated: CSAKYPGTSGRVAKNI. In full, the CDR3 is CSAKYPGTSGRVAKNIQYF.

Remarks on this clone: The DNA ends 3 residues before the CDR3 does, and the rest of the CDR3 is filled in from the germline J gene. The rearrangement uses TRBV7-3 and TRBJ1-2; weak D call: TRBD1 (5 bases). The germline V gene encodes CDR1 SGHTA and CDR2 FQGTGA. This CDR3 region has 15 residues. CDR3 bases read: TGTGCCAGCAGCTTAATGGCAGGGAATACAAATGAC. This translates into CASSLMAGNTND. The CDR3 as a whole reads CASSLMAGNTNDYTF.

This clone was detected ten times or more. The CDR3 end lies 3 residues beyond the end of the read and is filled in from the germline J gene. The chain uses TRBV2 and TRBJ2-1; 12 bases align to TRBD2. CDR3 length: 15 amino acids. After removal of 6 bases from V and 2 bases from J, the junction contained 2 bases not matched to a gene. Germline V gives CDR1 SNHLY, CDR2 FYNNEI. The CDR3 here is CASRTSGRTYNEQFF. The CDR3 DNA, read in part, is TGTGCCAGCAGAACTAGCGGGAGGACCTACAATGAG.

In its sample, this clone was seen a few times. The read ends 3 residues early relative to the CDR3; the germline J gene fills the gap. The chain combines TRBV7-6 with TRBJ2-7; possible D gene TRBD1, 6 bases. The CDR3 is made up of 15 amino acids. Trimming took 1 base from V and 2 from J, leaving 12 bases between them. Germline V lookup: CDR1 SGHVS, CDR2 FNYEAQ. The CDR3 DNA, read in part, is TGTGCCAGCAGCTTAGGACAGGACTCAACCTACGAG. Translated, it gives CASSLGQDSTYE. The full CDR3 protein is CASSLGQDSTYEQYF.

Of note for this clone: The CDR3 goes on 3 residues after the read ends, and that part is filled in from the germline J gene. The chain combines TRBV2 with TRBJ1-1; 8 bases are shared with TRBD1. The CDR3 covers 14 residues. J gave up 5 bases and V 7 bases, and 9 bases lay outside the gene matches. From germline, CDR1 is SNHLY and CDR2 FYNNEI. The CDR3 bases that were read are TGTGCCAGCACCAACCAGGGGGCGGAAACTGAA. Amino acids: CASTNQGAETE. The whole CDR3 protein is CASTNQGAETEAFF.

There are many counts of this clone. The CDR3 extends 3 residues past the end of the read, so its final part is completed from the germline J gene. The rearrangement uses TRBV20-1 and TRBJ2-1, with 7 bases fitting TRBD1. The V gene's germline CDR1 is DFQATT and CDR2 SNEGSKA (reference sequence). The CDR3 runs to 12 residues. V shed 5 bases and J 8 bases; nucleotides not matched to a gene: 6. CDR3 protein: CSAPGQLDEQFF. CDR3 DNA (partial): TGCAGTGCTCCGGGACAGTTGGATGAG.

In this sample, this clone turned up many times. From the germline J gene comes the end of the CDR3, since the read stops 3 residues before it. The rearrangement joins TRBV6-1 to TRBJ2-7, with TRBD1 as a possible D gene (6 bases). The CDR3 spans 16 residues. Deletions cut 1 base from V and 2 bases from J, with 15 bases between. The V gene's germline CDR1 is MNHNS and CDR2 SASEGT. The covered CDR3 bases are TGTGCCAGCAGTGAAGGTAGATGGGGACAAGCCTACGAG. The encoded protein is CASSEGRWGQAYE. In full, the CDR3 reads CASSEGRWGQAYEQYF.

In the case of this clone: With the read ending 3 residues before the CDR3 end, the germline J gene is used to fill in that end. This CDR3 is also generated by other DNA sequences in the sample. The rearrangement uses TRBV19 and TRBJ1-3, with D uncertain. CDR1 and CDR2 (germline): LNHDA, SQIVND (reference sequence). V shed 9 bases and J shed 1 base, with 10 bases lying between them. The CDR3 runs to 13 residues. The covered CDR3 bases are TGTGCCAGCGGATACGGGTCTGGAAACACC. Translation gives CASGYGSGNT. The full CDR3 is CASGYGSGNTIYF.

This clone was observed at least ten times. The CDR3 is CASSPRLARDEQFF. The CDR3 DNA, read in part, is TGCGCCAGCAGCCCCCGACTAGCGAGAGATGAG. The gene calls are TRBV5-1 and TRBJ2-1; 8 positions agree with TRBD2. The read gets to within 3 residues of the CDR3 end, and the germline J gene fills in the rest. The CDR3 spans 14 residues. V lost 4 bases and J lost 8; bases outside the gene matches: 8. From germline, CDR1 is SGHRS and CDR2 YFSETQ. Together with reference TRBV5-1 and TRBJ2-1, the CDR3 gives the full variable domain: KAGVTQTPRYLIKTRGQQVTLSCSPISGHRSVSWYQQTPGQGLQFLFEYFSETQRNKGNFPGRFSGRQFSNSRSEMNVSTLELGDSALYLCASSPRLARDEQFFGPGTRLTVL.